Detailed here is one TCR beta chain. This record belongs to a study of blood T cell repertoires in COVID-19. Original data processing: Nucleated cell counts were estimated from reference gene primer amplification. Clones were read by immunoSEQ multiplex PCR, and TCRdb kept only the in-frame ones, dropping some. That table is the source of V, J and clone size, and D and trimming were worked out from the DNA. The table lists about 460,000 clones, around nine tenths of them singletons. J lost 8 bases, V lost 1 base, and 6 bases had no gene match. This CDR3 spans 15 amino acids. Germline V gene data show CDR1 as SGHRS and CDR2 as YFSETQ.

The sample comprised PBMCs or T cells enriched from blood (not recorded which). V usage is TRBV5-1 and J usage is TRBJ1-6; TRBD1 matches 7 bases. The TCR originated in a woman aged 55-75 years who had recovered from COVID-19. CDR3 protein: CASSLLARGDSPLHF. As DNA, the CDR3 is TGCGCCAGCAGCTTGTTGGCCAGGGGGGATTCACCCCTCCACTTT.